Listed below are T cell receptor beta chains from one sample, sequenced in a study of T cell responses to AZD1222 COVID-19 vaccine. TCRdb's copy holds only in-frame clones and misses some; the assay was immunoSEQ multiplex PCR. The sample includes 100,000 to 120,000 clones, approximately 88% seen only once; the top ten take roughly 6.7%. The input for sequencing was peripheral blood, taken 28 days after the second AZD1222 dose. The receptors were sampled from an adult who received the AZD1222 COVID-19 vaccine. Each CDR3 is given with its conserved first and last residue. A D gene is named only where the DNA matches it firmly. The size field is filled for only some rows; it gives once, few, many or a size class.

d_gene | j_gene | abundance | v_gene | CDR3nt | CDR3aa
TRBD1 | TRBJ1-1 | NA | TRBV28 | TGTGCCAGCAGTATGGACAGGACGACGAATCAGAACACTGAAGCTTTCTTT | CASSMDRTTNQNTEAFF
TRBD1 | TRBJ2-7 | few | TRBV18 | TGTGCCAGCTCATTTTCCGGGACAGGGGTTGAATGGGGCTTC | CASSFSGTGVEWGF
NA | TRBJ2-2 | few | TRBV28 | TGTGCCAGCAGTCGCCCGGCGAGTACGAACACCGGGGAGCTGTTTTTT | CASSRPASTNTGELFF
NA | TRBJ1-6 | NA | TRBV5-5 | TGTGCCAGCAGCCACGATCAGGGAGGTCGGTCACCCCTCCACTTT | CASSHDQGGRSPLHF
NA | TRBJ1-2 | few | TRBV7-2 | TGTGCCAGCCCTACCCGGGACCGGGATCGCTACACCTTC | CASPTRDRDRYTF
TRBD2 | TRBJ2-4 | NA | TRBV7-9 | TGTGCCAGCAGCGGACGACATCGACTAGCGCTGGCGGACATTCAGTACTTC | CASSGRHRLALADIQYF
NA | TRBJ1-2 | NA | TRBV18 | TGTGCCAGCTCACCACCGTATAAGGACGTTAAATATGGCTACACCTTC | CASSPPYKDVKYGYTF
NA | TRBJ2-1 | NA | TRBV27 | TGTGCCAGCAGTTTCTCAGCACAGGGTTTGGGGAATGAGCAGTTCTTC | CASSFSAQGLGNEQFF
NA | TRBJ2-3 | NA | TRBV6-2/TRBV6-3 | TGTGCCAGCAGTTTTTTACTAGGGCCCGATACGCAGTATTTT | CASSFLLGPDTQYF
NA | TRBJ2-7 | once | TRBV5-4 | TGTGCCAGCAGCTTGGGATCAGGGCGGGATACCTACGAGCAGTACTTC | CASSLGSGRDTYEQYF
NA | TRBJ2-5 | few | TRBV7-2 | TGTGCCAGCAGCTTAGCGCGGGGTAATAAGGTGACCCAGTACTTC | CASSLARGNKVTQYF
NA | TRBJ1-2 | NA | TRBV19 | TGTGCCAGTAATCCAGGGTTAGGTGGCTACACCTTC | CASNPGLGGYTF
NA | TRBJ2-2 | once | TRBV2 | TGTGCCAGCAGCGGGCAGGGATTGGACACCGGGGAGCTGTTTTTT | CASSGQGLDTGELFF
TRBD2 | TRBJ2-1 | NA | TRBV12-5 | TGTGCTAGTGGTGCCGGGACTAGCGGGTCCTACAATGAGCAGTTCTTC | CASGAGTSGSYNEQFF
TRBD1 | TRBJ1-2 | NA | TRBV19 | TGTGCCAGTAGGACAGGGATTTACGGCTACACCTTC | CASRTGIYGYTF
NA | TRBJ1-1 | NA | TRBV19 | TGTGCCAGTAGTATAGGGGGCGGCACTGAAGCTTTCTTT | CASSIGGGTEAFF
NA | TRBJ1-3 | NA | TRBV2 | TGTGCCAGCCGGGACGGTATCCAAAACACCATATATTTT | CASRDGIQNTIYF
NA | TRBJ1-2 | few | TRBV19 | TGTGCCAGTACGAGCGGACAGACCTATGGCTACACCTTC | CASTSGQTYGYTF
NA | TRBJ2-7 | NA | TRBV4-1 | TGCGCCAGCAGCCGAGAAACGACAGGAGTGCAGTACTTC | CASSRETTGVQYF
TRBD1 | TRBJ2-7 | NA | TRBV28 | TGTGCCAGCAGTTCGGGACAGGACTACGAGCAGTACTTC | CASSSGQDYEQYF
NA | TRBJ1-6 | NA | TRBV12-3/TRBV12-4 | TGTGCCAGCAGGGACCCCCCCTCACCCCTCCACTTT | CASRDPPSPLHF
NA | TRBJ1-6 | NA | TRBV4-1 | TGCGCCAGCAGCCAAGAACCGATTCGCTCCTATAATTCACCCCTCCACTTT | CASSQEPIRSYNSPLHF
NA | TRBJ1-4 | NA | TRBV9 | TGTGCCAGCAGCGTAGCTGCACGGGGGTATGAAAAACTGTTTTTT | CASSVAARGYEKLFF
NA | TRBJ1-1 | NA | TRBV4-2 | TGTGCCAGCAGCCAAGATGAGTTAGGGAACACTGAAGCTTTCTTT | CASSQDELGNTEAFF
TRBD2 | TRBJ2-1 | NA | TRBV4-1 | TGCGCCAGCAGCCAAGAAGTCATGGGCGGGGGGAACAATGAGCAGTTCTTC | CASSQEVMGGGNNEQFF
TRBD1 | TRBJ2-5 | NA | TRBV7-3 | TGTGCCAGCAGCTTAATGTACGGACAGGACCAAGAGACCCAGTACTTC | CASSLMYGQDQETQYF
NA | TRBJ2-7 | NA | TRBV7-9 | TGTGCCAGCAGCTTAGACCGGAGCTCCTACGAGCAGTACTTC | CASSLDRSSYEQYF
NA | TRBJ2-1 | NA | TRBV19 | TGTGCCAGTAGACTAAACAGGGGAGGCTACAATGAGCAGTTCTTC | CASRLNRGGYNEQFF
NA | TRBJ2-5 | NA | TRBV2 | TGTGCCGTCCGGACCCTTGGGACCCAGTACTTC | CAVRTLGTQYF
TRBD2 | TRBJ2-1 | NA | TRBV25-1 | TGTGCCAGCAGTGATAGCGGGGGGGTCGATGAGCAGTTCTTC | CASSDSGGVDEQFF
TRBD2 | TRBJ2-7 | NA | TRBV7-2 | TGTGCCAGCAGCTTAGGTTGGGGGGGTCCCTACGAGCAGTACTTC | CASSLGWGGPYEQYF
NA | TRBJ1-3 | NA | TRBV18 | TGTGCCAGCTCACCACCGGAGGGAACTGGAAACACCATATATTTT | CASSPPEGTGNTIYF
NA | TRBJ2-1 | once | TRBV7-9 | TGTGCCAGCAGCCAAGACAGCTACAATGAGCAGTTCTTC | CASSQDSYNEQFF
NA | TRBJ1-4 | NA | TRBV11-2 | TGTGCCAGCAGCTTAGACGGGGGGGTGATTGAAAAACTGTTTTTT | CASSLDGGVIEKLFF
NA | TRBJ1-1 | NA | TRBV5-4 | TGTGCCAGCAGCTTTGGTTCCGGAAAATTGAACACTGAAGCTTTCTTT | CASSFGSGKLNTEAFF
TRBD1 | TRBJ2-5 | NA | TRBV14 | TGTGCCAGCAGCCAAGCCGGGACAGGGTGGGAAGAGACCCAGTACTTC | CASSQAGTGWEETQYF
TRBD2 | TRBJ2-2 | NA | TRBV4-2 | TGTGCCAGCAGCCAAAACGGGGGGAAGACCGGGGAGCTGTTTTTT | CASSQNGGKTGELFF
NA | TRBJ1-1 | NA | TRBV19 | TGTGCCAGTAGACCTTGGGGGCAGGGACGCACTGAAGCTTTCTTT | CASRPWGQGRTEAFF
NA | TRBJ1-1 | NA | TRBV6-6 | TGTGCCACTACCACAGGGATGGGGACTGAAGCTTTCTTT | CATTTGMGTEAFF
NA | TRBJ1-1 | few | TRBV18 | TGTGCCAGCTCCCTAATAGCGAGGAACACTGAAGCTTTCTTT | CASSLIARNTEAFF
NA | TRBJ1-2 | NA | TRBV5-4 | TGTGCCAGCAGTCAATACCCCCCAGGGCCCCCTAACTATGGCTACACCTTC | CASSQYPPGPPNYGYTF
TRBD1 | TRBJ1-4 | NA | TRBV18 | TGTGCCAGCTCACCGAATACGGGACAGGGCTCAAATGAAAAACTGTTTTTT | CASSPNTGQGSNEKLFF
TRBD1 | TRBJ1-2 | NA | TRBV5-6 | TGTGCCAGCAGCTTAGGACAGGGGGGGATTGGCTACACCTTC | CASSLGQGGIGYTF
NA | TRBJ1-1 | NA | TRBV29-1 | TGCAGCGTTGGTGAAGGGGGAGCTTTCTTT | CSVGEGGAFF
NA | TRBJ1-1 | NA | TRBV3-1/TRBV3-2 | TGTGCCAGCAGCCCCTCGGACAGCAACACTGAAGCTTTCTTT | CASSPSDSNTEAFF
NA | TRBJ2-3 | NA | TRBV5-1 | TGCGCCAGCAGCTTGGAGGGGGTTGGGGCCACAGATACGCAGTATTTT | CASSLEGVGATDTQYF
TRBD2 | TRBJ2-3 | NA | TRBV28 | TGTGCCAGCAGTTTAATTCCCCCTAGCGGGGGGTTAAGCACAGATACGCAGTATTTT | CASSLIPPSGGLSTDTQYF
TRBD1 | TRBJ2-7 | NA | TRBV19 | TGTGCCAGTAGGGGACAGGTTCCCTACGAGCAGTACTTC | CASRGQVPYEQYF